The entry below describes one T cell receptor beta chain. Its cognate antigen is unknown. These data originate in a study of cytomegalovirus exposure and HLA in healthy donors. General study findings and limits: The study designated 160 or so TCR beta chains cytomegalovirus-associated.

This PCR relied on a set of 60 Vbeta primers and 13 Jbeta primers. The protocol was immunoSEQ multiplex PCR, while the TCRdb copy is restricted to in-frame clones and leaves out a portion. This table has under 150,000 clones, around 76% appearing once. This sequence originates from a woman in her forties or fifties in good health and CMV-seronegative. The source material was PBMCs.

CDR3 sequence (DNA): TGTGCCAGCAGTTTATCGAAAGTCGCGCTGTCTAGCGGGAACTCTGGGGCCAACGTCCTGACTTTC. Amino acids: CASSLSKVALSSGNSGANVLTF. This chain uses TRBV27 with TRBJ2-6, with TRBD2 identical over 9 bases. J lost 0 bases, V lost 0 bases, and 15 bases had no gene match. Per germline, CDR1 MNHEY and CDR2 SMNVEV (reference sequence). The CDR3 consists of 22 residues.